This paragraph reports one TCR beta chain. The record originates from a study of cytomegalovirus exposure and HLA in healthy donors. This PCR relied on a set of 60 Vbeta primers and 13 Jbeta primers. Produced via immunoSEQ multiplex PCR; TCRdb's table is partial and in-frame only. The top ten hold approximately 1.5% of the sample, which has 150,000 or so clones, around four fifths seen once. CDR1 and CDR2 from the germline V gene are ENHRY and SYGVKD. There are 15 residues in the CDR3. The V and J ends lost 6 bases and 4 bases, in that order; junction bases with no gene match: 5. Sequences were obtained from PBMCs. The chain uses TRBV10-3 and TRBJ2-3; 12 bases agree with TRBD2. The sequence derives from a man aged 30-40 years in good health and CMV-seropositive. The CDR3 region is CAIRASGRAPDTQYF. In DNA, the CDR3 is TGTGCCATCAGGGCTAGCGGGAGGGCCCCAGATACGCAGTATTTT.